This TCR beta chain originates from a study of CD8 T cells in ankylosing spondylitis. Broader study findings: It appeared that ankylosing spondylitis blood was characterized by a TCR beta motif of roughly 8 highly homologous variants.

The sample holds many counts of this clonotype. Its target is not known. V was trimmed by 1 base and J by 5 bases, leaving 8 bases between them. Germline-derived CDR1 and CDR2 are MGHRA and YSYEKL. The CDR3 extends over 13 amino acids. TCRdb independently ran MiXCR on the 5' RACE reads; one entry per CDR3 protein. Of a few hundred thousand distinct CDR3 sequences detected, about 18% appear once; the ten largest clones hold more than 40%. This TCR was sampled from a male donor with ankylosing spondylitis. The chain employs TRBV4-1 and TRBJ1-1; tentatively, D is TRBD1 (5 bases). Sequencing was carried out using blood, either unsorted or a sorted T cell fraction (not recorded which). The CDR3, as DNA: TGCGCCAGCAGCCAAGGGGAGGGGACTGAAGCTTTCTTT. It specifies CASSQGEGTEAFF.